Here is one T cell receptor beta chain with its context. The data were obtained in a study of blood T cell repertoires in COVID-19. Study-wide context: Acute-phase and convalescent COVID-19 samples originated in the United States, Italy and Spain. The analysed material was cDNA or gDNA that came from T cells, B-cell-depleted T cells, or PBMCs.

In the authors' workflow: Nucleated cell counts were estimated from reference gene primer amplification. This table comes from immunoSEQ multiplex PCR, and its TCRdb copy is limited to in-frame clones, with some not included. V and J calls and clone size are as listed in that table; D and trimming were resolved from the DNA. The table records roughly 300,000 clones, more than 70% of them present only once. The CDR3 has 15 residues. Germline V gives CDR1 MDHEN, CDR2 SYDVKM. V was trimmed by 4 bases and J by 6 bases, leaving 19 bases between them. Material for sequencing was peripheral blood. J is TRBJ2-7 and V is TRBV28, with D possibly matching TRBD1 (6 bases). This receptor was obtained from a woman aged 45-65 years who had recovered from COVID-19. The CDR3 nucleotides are TGTGCCAGCAGTTACGCGGACGGAATCAGGGGCGAGCAGTACTTC. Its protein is CASSYADGIRGEQYF.